What follows are 26 T cell receptor beta chains derived from one specimen sequenced in a study of T cell repertoires in cytomegalovirus infection. One entry per CDR3 protein results from TCRdb running MiXCR on the reads. The data contain hundreds of thousands of distinct CDR3 sequences, 42% of them singletons. The antigens of these receptors remain unknown. Here the sequenced sample was cultured PBMCs, taken from culture after CMV antigen stimulation. The receptor set was obtained from a human donor in good health (CMV status not recorded). Some clones in this sample may be carry-over from other donors' samples.

The rearrangement joins TRBV10-3 to TRBJ1-1; D gene unclear. The V gene lost 4 bases and the J gene lost 0 bases, with 9 bases spanning the gap. CDR3 length: 14 amino acids. Germline V lookup: CDR1 ENHRY, CDR2 SYGVKD. DNA for the CDR3: TGTGCCATCAGTGTGGCCAGCTTGAACACTGAAGCTTTCTTT. Its translation is CAISVASLNTEAFF.

The chain is built from TRBV2 and TRBJ2-7; D is undetermined. The V gene's germline CDR1 is SNHLY and CDR2 FYNNEI. The V end was cut by 1 base, the J end by 12 bases, with 13 bases between. The CDR3 consists of 12 residues. The CDR3 loop is CASSEGRSVWYF. CDR3 nucleotide sequence: TGTGCCAGCAGTGAAGGCCGTTCCGTCTGGTACTTC.

This sequence joins TRBV11-2 and TRBJ2-1; 7 nucleotides agree with TRBD2. V trimming: 1 base; J trimming: 5 bases; junction bases outside the gene matches: 8. This CDR3 is built from 16 residues. From germline, CDR1 is SGHAT and CDR2 FQNNGV. The CDR3 loop is CASSLGGGKSNNEQFF. The CDR3 DNA is TGTGCCAGCAGCTTAGGGGGGGGGAAGTCTAACAATGAGCAGTTCTTC.

V usage is TRBV5-1 and J usage is TRBJ1-3; D gene ambiguous. V lost 5 bases and J 2 bases, leaving 14 bases between the germline ends. Germline CDR1 reads SGHRS; CDR2 reads YFSETQ. The CDR3 loop spans 15 amino acids. The CDR3 DNA follows: TGCGCCAGCAGTCACGGGTTGAGGACTGGAAACACCATATATTTT. Translated, it gives CASSHGLRTGNTIYF.

This clonotype was seen once. The V call is TRBV3-1, the J call TRBJ2-5; 7 bases match TRBD2. With V trimmed by 0 bases and J by 4 bases, 8 bases remained unmatched. The CDR3 totals 16 residues. Germline loops: CDR1 LGHDT, CDR2 YNNKEL (reference sequence). CDR3 nucleotide sequence: TGTGCCAGCAGCCAAGATGTGGGAGGGCCTGGAGAGACCCAGTACTTC. Its protein product is CASSQDVGGPGETQYF.

The chain employs TRBV12-3 or TRBV12-4 and TRBJ2-3; possibly TRBD2 for D (5 bases). CDR3 size: 12 residues. Trimming pared 0 bases from V and 11 bases from J, leaving 9 bases between. CDR3 in amino acids: CASSLAGDRQYF. The CDR3 nucleotides read TGTGCCAGCAGTTTAGCCGGGGATCGGCAGTATTTT.

The V call is TRBV28, the J call TRBJ1-6; 11 bases fit TRBD1. This CDR3 is 19 amino acids long. Germline CDR1 is MDHEN and CDR2 is SYDVKM. With V trimmed by 4 bases and J by 7 bases, 15 bases remained unmatched. The CDR3 DNA is TGTGCCAGCAGTTCCCTCCGGACAGGGGGCTACTCGGGGAATTCACCCCTCCACTTT. Protein: CASSSLRTGGYSGNSPLHF.

The V and J genes are TRBV7-2 and TRBJ2-7; 12 nucleotides agree with TRBD1. Trimming took 1 base from V and 2 from J; bases not matched to a gene: 3. This CDR3 comprises 16 residues. Germline V gene lookup returns CDR1 SGHTA and CDR2 FQGNSA. CDR3 DNA sequence: TGTGCCAGCAGCTTAGTAGGGACAGGGGGCGCCTACGAGCAGTACTTC. Its protein is CASSLVGTGGAYEQYF.

The V call is TRBV2, the J call TRBJ2-5, with D maybe TRBD2 (5 bases). The CDR3 has 13 amino acids. In germline, CDR1 is SNHLY, CDR2 FYNNEI. The ends were cut back, 10 bases at V and 3 bases at J, with 15 bases in the middle. DNA of the CDR3: TGTGCCACCAGGAACGGGGTTAAAGAGACCCAGTACTTC. Its protein is CATRNGVKETQYF.

This clonotype was detected a few times. The genes are TRBV7-8 and TRBJ1-2; TRBD1 is a possible D gene (6 bases). This CDR3 spans 13 amino acids. The germline gives CDR1 SGHVS, CDR2 FQNEAQ. V was pared by 6 bases and J by 9 bases, with 17 bases between. As DNA, the CDR3 is TGTGCCAGCAGTCTAGGGGGTGGCGGGAGCTACACCTTC. This codes for CASSLGGGGSYTF. The whole variable domain, remainder taken from reference TRBV7-8 and TRBJ1-2, is GAGVSQSPRYKVAKRGQDVALRCDPISGHVSLFWYQQALGQGPEFLTYFQNEAQLDKSGLPSDRFFAERPEGSVSTLKIQRTQQEDSAVYLCASSLGGGGSYTFGSGTRLTVV.

This clonotype occurred once. The chain links TRBV20-1 to TRBJ2-7, with TRBD1 identical over 9 bases. With V trimmed by 5 bases and J by 3 bases, 2 bases remained unmatched. This CDR3 comprises 12 residues. From germline, CDR1 is DFQATT and CDR2 SNEGSKA (reference sequence). The CDR3 sequence: CSAATGGYEQYF. The CDR3 nucleotides read TGCAGTGCTGCGACAGGGGGCTACGAGCAGTACTTC.

This clonotype was counted many times. The chain recombines TRBV12-3 or TRBV12-4 with TRBJ2-5; TRBD1 is a possible D gene (5 bases). This CDR3 has 13 residues. Trimming removed 0 bases from V and 5 bases from J, with 7 bases in between. The CDR3: CASSLAGVETQYF. The DNA for the CDR3 is TGTGCCAGCAGTTTAGCAGGGGTCGAGACCCAGTACTTC.

V gene TRBV6-8 combines with J gene TRBJ1-4, with a tentative D call TRBD1 (6 bases). Trimming took 7 bases from V and 6 from J, leaving 18 bases between them. This CDR3 contains 15 residues. The V gene's germline CDR1 is MNHGY and CDR2 SAAAGT. DNA of the CDR3: TGTGCCAGCACGTGGCCGACAGGTTATGATGAAAAACTGTTTTTT. Translation: CASTWPTGYDEKLFF.

This clonotype has more than one count but fewer than ten. The chain joins TRBV7-8 to TRBJ2-7, with D hard to call. CDR1 SGHVS and CDR2 FQNEAQ come from the germline V gene. The CDR3 spans 14 residues. With 1 base removed from V and 2 bases from J, the gap between germline ends came to 9 bases. CDR3 nucleotide sequence: TGTGCCAGCAGCTTAGTTGGTGCCGCCTACGAGCAGTACTTC. Translated: CASSLVGAAYEQYF. Complete variable domain (other parts from reference TRBV7-8 and TRBJ2-7): GAGVSQSPRYKVAKRGQDVALRCDPISGHVSLFWYQQALGQGPEFLTYFQNEAQLDKSGLPSDRFFAERPEGSVSTLKIQRTQQEDSAVYLCASSLVGAAYEQYFGPGTRLTVT.

This chain connects TRBV5-5 to TRBJ1-1, with D unresolved. Germline V CDR1 and CDR2: SGHKS, YYEKEE (reference sequence). V lost 0 bases to trimming and J lost 3 bases, with 12 bases between them. The CDR3 has 15 residues. CDR3 amino acids: CASSLETWTDTEAFF. The CDR3, as DNA: TGTGCCAGCAGCTTGGAGACATGGACGGACACTGAAGCTTTCTTT.

This clonotype was seen ten or more times. The rearrangement uses TRBV20-1 and TRBJ1-4; D is ambiguous. Trimming stripped 6 bases from V and 2 bases from J, with 16 bases between. Germline CDR1 and CDR2: DFQATT and SNEGSKA (reference sequence). The CDR3 has 15 residues. The CDR3 region is CSALDGVATNEKLFF. CDR3 coding DNA: TGCAGTGCGCTAGATGGGGTCGCGACTAATGAAAAACTGTTTTTT.

This clonotype was counted a single time. The chain carries TRBV20-1 and TRBJ2-5, with 8 bases aligning to TRBD1. J was trimmed by 1 base and V by 6 bases; bases with no gene match: 7. The CDR3 totals 14 residues. Germline assignment: CDR1 DFQATT and CDR2 SNEGSKA (reference sequence). CDR3 bases: TGCAGTGCCCAGGACAGGGTACCCCAAGAGACCCAGTACTTC. This sequence encodes CSAQDRVPQETQYF.

V usage is TRBV4-1 and J usage is TRBJ1-4; 7 bases are a match to TRBD1. CDR3 length equals 16 residues. Germline CDR1 reads MGHRA; CDR2 reads YSYEKL. V lost 0 bases to trimming and J lost 8 bases; unmatched junction nucleotides: 9. CDR3 nucleotide sequence: TGCGCCAGCAGCCAAGATAAGACAGGGAGAACCGAAAAACTGTTTTTT. Its protein product is CASSQDKTGRTEKLFF.

This clonotype was counted a few times. The rearrangement joins TRBV6-5 to TRBJ2-3; TRBD1 is a possible D gene (6 bases). The CDR3 covers 14 residues. Germline V gives CDR1 MNHEY, CDR2 SVGAGI. Trimming pared 10 bases from V and 4 bases from J, leaving 18 bases between. CDR3 bases: TGTGCCACCAGCCTAGGGGGTCGGGCAGATACGCAGTATTTT. Translated: CATSLGGRADTQYF.

This chain joins TRBV12-3 or TRBV12-4 and TRBJ1-5; D is ambiguous. V lost 3 bases, J lost 6 bases, and 9 bases lay in between. This CDR3 is built from 13 residues. Here the CDR3 reads CASSFGPGQPQHF. The CDR3 nucleotides are TGTGCCAGCAGTTTTGGTCCTGGTCAGCCCCAGCATTTT.

This chain connects TRBV7-4 to TRBJ2-5, with 10 bases matching TRBD1. Germline V gene sequence: CDR1 SGHVT, CDR2 SQSDAQ. This CDR3 contains 17 residues. With 5 bases clipped from V and 3 bases from J, the junction kept 12 bases outside the gene matches. In DNA, the CDR3 is TGTGCCAGCAGCCCTTCGCCGGACAGGGGGAGAGAAGAGACCCAGTACTTC. It encodes CASSPSPDRGREETQYF.

The J gene is TRBJ2-2, the V gene TRBV28; D unresolved. Germline CDR1 and CDR2: MDHEN and SYDVKM. The CDR3 runs 12 residues. V was clipped by 6 bases and J by 7 bases, with 9 bases between them. CDR3 in amino acids: CASRPLGGELFF. Here the CDR3 DNA reads TGTGCCAGCAGGCCCCTGGGCGGGGAGCTGTTTTTT.

This chain connects TRBV7-9 to TRBJ2-1; TRBD2 agrees at 8 bases. CDR1 and CDR2 (germline): SEHNR, FQNEAQ (reference sequence). There are 10 residues in the CDR3. The CDR3 protein is CDRGGGEQFF. Here the CDR3 DNA reads TGTGATCGGGGGGGGGGTGAGCAGTTCTTC.

The genes are TRBV4-1 and TRBJ1-2, with D maybe TRBD1 (6 bases). Trimming took 1 base from V and 0 from J, leaving 6 bases between them. Germline V CDR1 and CDR2: MGHRA, YSYEKL. This CDR3 is built from 14 residues. The CDR3: CASSQGTANYGYTF. The CDR3 bases are TGCGCCAGCAGCCAAGGGACAGCTAACTATGGCTACACCTTC.

This chain connects TRBV5-6 to TRBJ2-5; the D gene is possibly TRBD2 (5 bases). The CDR3 runs 14 residues. Germline assignment: CDR1 SGHDT and CDR2 YYEEEE. Between the trimmed V and J ends, which lost 4 bases and 4 bases, there was a span of 14 bases. This CDR3 reads CASSQYGAAETQYF. In DNA form, the CDR3 reads TGTGCCAGCAGCCAATACGGAGCGGCAGAGACCCAGTACTTC.

This clonotype was observed once. The rearrangement links TRBV11-2 to TRBJ1-3; D remains unclear. In germline, CDR1 is SGHAT, CDR2 FQNNGV. This CDR3 spans 14 amino acids. V shed 2 bases and J shed 7 bases, with 12 bases lying between them. DNA of the CDR3: TGTGCCAGCAGCTTACGACCCAGCCGGAACACCATATATTTT. Translating gives CASSLRPSRNTIYF.